A single sample is the source of the 32 T cell receptor beta chains below, sequenced in a study of beta chain features in type 1 diabetes. TCRB transcripts that were expressed got sequenced, as all of the isolated RNA had been reverse transcribed. Assay: immunoSEQ multiplex PCR; the TCRdb copy retains only in-frame clones and omits some. The sample holds over 600,000 clones, under 15% seen once. Whole-study findings and limits: Type 1 diabetes patients had moderately but significantly shorter TCRB CDR3s in all four CD4+ subsets.

No antigen has been assigned to these receptors. Material for sequencing was naive CD4+ T cells from blood. These receptors were obtained from a man younger than 40 with type 1 diabetes.

The rearrangement uses TRBV19 and TRBJ1-6; maybe TRBD1 (5 bases). This CDR3 comprises 14 residues. Trimming cost V 6 bases and J 10 bases, with 16 bases left between them. The V gene's germline CDR1 is LNHDA and CDR2 SQIVND (reference sequence). The CDR3 DNA reads as TGTGCCAGTAGGGTCGGGCAGGGAGGCTCACCCCTCCACTTT. Amino acids: CASRVGQGGSPLHF.

The chain recombines TRBV2 with TRBJ1-3, with 7 bases aligning to TRBD1. The CDR3 runs 15 residues. Germline V lookup: CDR1 SNHLY, CDR2 FYNNEI. Trimming cost V 4 bases and J 0 bases; bases outside gene matches: 3. CDR3 in amino acids: CASSARGTSGNTIYF. CDR3 coding DNA: TGTGCCAGCAGTGCCAGGGGGACCTCTGGAAACACCATATATTTT.

A few counts support this clone. The chain carries TRBV11-2 and TRBJ2-1; either TRBD1 or TRBD2 may supply D (5 bases each). The ends were cut back, 8 bases at V and 8 bases at J, with 25 bases in the middle. This CDR3 region has 16 residues. The germline V gene encodes CDR1 SGHAT and CDR2 FQNNGV. The CDR3 nucleotides are TGTGCCAGCTCGTGGGATTCCCTGGGGGTCGGCGATGAGCAGTTCTTC. Its translation: CASSWDSLGVGDEQFF.

The table lists this clone with a few counts. A much larger clone lies a single base off, so this may be a read error. This chain joins TRBV6-5 and TRBJ1-4, with a tentative D call TRBD1 (6 bases). CDR3 length equals 14 residues. V lost 5 bases and J 5 bases, leaving 12 bases between the germline ends. CDR1 and CDR2 (germline): MNHEY, SVGAGI. The CDR3 loop reads CASSEGGQNEKLFF. The CDR3 region has the DNA TGTGCCAGCAGTGAAGGGGGACAAAATGAAAAACTGTTTTTT.

A few counts support this clone. This chain joins TRBV5-6 and TRBJ2-2; D ambiguous. V lost 4 bases and J 3 bases, leaving 16 bases between the germline ends. CDR1 is SGHDT, CDR2 YYEEEE, per germline. This CDR3 region has 16 residues. CDR3 in DNA: TGTGCCAGCAGCCCGAGGTGGGGAAGGCACACCGGGGAGCTGTTTTTT. Its translation: CASSPRWGRHTGELFF.

A few counts support this clone. The J gene is TRBJ2-5, the V gene TRBV7-2; D not resolved. There are 13 residues in the CDR3. Germline CDR1 reads SGHTA; CDR2 reads FQGNSA. V dropped 0 bases and J dropped 1 base, with 3 bases sitting between them. The CDR3 DNA sequence: TGTGCCAGCAGCTTAGCAACCCAAGAGACCCAGTACTTC. It encodes CASSLATQETQYF.

V and J are TRBV7-2 and TRBJ2-2; D perhaps matches TRBD2 (6 bases). The V end lost 5 bases, the J end lost 1 base, and 11 bases lay between the germline ends. The CDR3 extends over 15 amino acids. Germline V CDR1 and CDR2: SGHTA, FQGNSA. This chain's CDR3 is CASSLGTLNTGELFF. CDR3 nucleotide sequence: TGTGCCAGCAGCCTCGGGACTCTGAACACCGGGGAGCTGTTTTTT.

This chain uses TRBV2 with TRBJ1-1, with 9 nucleotides matching TRBD1. CDR1 and CDR2 (germline): SNHLY, FYNNEI. The V segment lost 8 bases and the J segment 3 bases; nucleotides outside the gene matches: 4. The CDR3 has 13 residues. The CDR3 nucleotides are TGTGCCAGCGATCGGACAGGGGACACTGAAGCTTTCTTT. This gives the protein CASDRTGDTEAFF.

This clone occurred a few times. The chain employs TRBV5-4 and TRBJ2-5; D possibly corresponds to TRBD1 (5 bases). V lost 0 bases, J lost 1 base, and 7 bases lay in between. From germline, CDR1 is SGHNT and CDR2 YYREEE (reference sequence). This CDR3 is 14 amino acids long. CDR3 region: CASSLGQTQETQYF. The CDR3 DNA reads as TGTGCCAGCAGCTTGGGACAGACCCAAGAGACCCAGTACTTC.

In DNA, the CDR3 is TGTGCCAGCAGTGATAAACGGGGGGGCGCCCACAATGAGCAGTTCTTC. This translates into CASSDKRGGAHNEQFF. The V and J genes are TRBV5-4 and TRBJ2-1; TRBD2 agrees at 8 bases. Trimming at V came to 5 bases and at J to 5 bases, leaving 12 bases not matched to a gene. Germline V gene data show CDR1 as SGHNT and CDR2 as YYREEE (reference sequence). The CDR3 runs to 16 residues. The full variable domain, with the rest looked up from reference TRBV5-4 and TRBJ2-1, is ETGVTQSPTHLIKTRGQQVTLRCSSQSGHNTVSWYQQALGQGPQFIFQYYREEENGRGNFPPRFSGLQFPNYSSELNVNALELDDSALYLCASSDKRGGAHNEQFFGPGTRLTVL.

The sample holds a few counts of this clone. The chain has TRBV6-5 and TRBJ1-2, with 9 bases matching TRBD1. Trimming removed 0 bases from V and 14 bases from J; junction bases left unmatched: 4. The CDR3 is made up of 12 amino acids. Germline lookup yields CDR1 MNHEY and CDR2 SVGAGI. CDR3 region: CASSYSGQGPTF. DNA for the CDR3: TGTGCCAGCAGTTACTCGGGACAGGGCCCAACCTTC.

The chain carries TRBV28 and TRBJ1-2; 9 positions agree with TRBD1. The CDR3 runs 15 residues. Trimming removed 6 bases from V and 5 bases from J; junction bases left unmatched: 10. Germline lookup yields CDR1 MDHEN and CDR2 SYDVKM. CDR3 nucleotides: TGTGCCAGCAGCTCGGCGGGACAGGGCAATTATGGCTACACCTTC. This gives the protein CASSSAGQGNYGYTF.

This clone has only a few counts. The chain carries TRBV11-2 and TRBJ2-2; 7 nucleotides agree with TRBD1. V gave up 4 bases and J gave up 3 bases; unmatched junction bases: 8. This CDR3 comprises 16 residues. CDR1 and CDR2 from the germline V gene are SGHAT and FQNNGV. The CDR3 region has the DNA TGTGCCAGCAGCTCCTACAGGGGCAAGGACACCGGGGAGCTGTTTTTT. Translating gives CASSSYRGKDTGELFF.

V is TRBV10-3 and J is TRBJ2-3; tentatively, D is TRBD2 (5 bases). The V end was cut by 6 bases, the J end by 0 bases, with 10 bases between. The CDR3 loop spans 14 amino acids. Germline V lookup: CDR1 ENHRY, CDR2 SYGVKD. This chain's CDR3 is CAISEGDSTDTQYF. In DNA, the CDR3 is TGTGCCATCAGCGAGGGAGACAGCACAGATACGCAGTATTTT.

J is TRBJ2-6 and V is TRBV19, with D possibly being TRBD1 (5 bases). Trimming took off 4 bases at V and 4 bases at J, with 11 bases between the two ends. This CDR3 is 15 amino acids long. Germline CDR1 LNHDA, CDR2 SQIVND (reference sequence). Written as DNA, the CDR3 is TGTGCCAGTAGTAAGAAGGGGTCAGGGGCCAACGTCCTGACTTTC. This gives the protein CASSKKGSGANVLTF.

This chain connects TRBV7-2 to TRBJ2-5; D remains ambiguous. The germline V gene encodes CDR1 SGHTA and CDR2 FQGNSA. V was shortened by 5 bases and J by 2 bases, with 12 bases between the two germline ends. The CDR3 has 14 amino acids. Written as DNA, the CDR3 is TGTGCCAGCAGCCTCGGGTTCCAACAAGAGACCCAGTACTTC. Translating it yields CASSLGFQQETQYF.

This clone was counted once. Other DNA sequences in this specimen translate into the identical CDR3. This sequence joins TRBV19 and TRBJ2-3; TRBD1 is a possible D gene (6 bases). Per germline, CDR1 LNHDA and CDR2 SQIVND (reference sequence). The germline V and J ends were trimmed by 8 bases and 2 bases, with 14 bases remaining between them. This CDR3 region has 14 residues. The CDR3 nucleotides read TGTGCCAGTGCACAGGGAGCCTCCACAGATACGCAGTATTTT. It is translated as CASAQGASTDTQYF. The full variable domain, rest sourced from reference TRBV19 and TRBJ2-3, is DGGITQSPKYLFRKEGQNVTLSCEQNLNHDAMYWYRQDPGQGLRLIYYSQIVNDFQKGDIAEGYSVSREKKESFPLTVTSAQKNPTAFYLCASAQGASTDTQYFGPGTRLTVL.

This chain joins TRBV11-2 and TRBJ2-3; D not resolved. The CDR3 runs 14 residues. Trimming pared 1 base from V and 3 bases from J, leaving 8 bases between. The germline V gene has CDR1 SGHAT and CDR2 FQNNGV. This CDR3 reads CASSLGTVTDTQYF. Written as DNA, the CDR3 is TGTGCCAGCAGCTTAGGTACAGTAACAGATACGCAGTATTTT.

This clone was seen once. The chain recombines TRBV19 with TRBJ1-5; a weak D match, TRBD1 (6 bases). Germline V lookup: CDR1 LNHDA, CDR2 SQIVND (reference sequence). V lost 5 bases, J lost 7 bases, and 12 bases lay in between. The CDR3 length is 13 residues. CDR3 in DNA: TGTGCCAGTAGTCCCCAGGGGTGGCAGCCCCAGCATTTT. Protein: CASSPQGWQPQHF.

This clone was seen only a few times. The chain carries TRBV6-5 and TRBJ1-4; D unresolved. The V gene lost 2 bases and the J gene lost 6 bases, with 10 bases spanning the gap. From germline, CDR1 is MNHEY and CDR2 SVGAGI. CDR3 length equals 14 residues. The CDR3 here is CASSYRALDEKLFF. The CDR3 coding sequence is TGTGCCAGCAGTTACAGAGCTCTGGATGAAAAACTGTTTTTT.

As DNA, the CDR3 is TGTGCCAGCAGTGAATTAGGGGGGCGCAATTCACCCCTCCACTTT. This encodes CASSELGGRNSPLHF. The rearrangement joins TRBV2 to TRBJ1-6; D might be TRBD1 (6 bases). The ends were cut back, 2 bases at V and 7 bases at J, with 12 bases in the middle. The CDR3 contains 15 residues. CDR1 is SNHLY and CDR2 is FYNNEI in the germline V gene.

The sample holds a few counts of this clone. The CDR3 nucleotides read TGCAGCGTTGAACCAACTAAGGGACAGGGAGGTGGCTACACCTTC. This gives the protein CSVEPTKGQGGGYTF. The chain has TRBV29-1 and TRBJ1-2; 9 bases align to TRBD1. V gave up 2 bases and J gave up 7 bases; unmatched junction bases: 11. The CDR3 spans 15 residues. The germline CDR1 and CDR2 sequences are SQVTM and ANQGSEA.

CDR3 residues: CASSSTPDGNTEAFF. Written as DNA, the CDR3 is TGCGCCAGCAGCTCGACTCCGGACGGGAACACTGAAGCTTTCTTT. This chain links TRBV5-1 with TRBJ1-1; D remains unclear. The CDR3 totals 15 residues. Germline CDR1 reads SGHRS; CDR2 reads YFSETQ. V was clipped by 3 bases and J by 1 base, with 13 bases between them. The full variable domain, completed using reference TRBV5-1 and TRBJ1-1, is KAGVTQTPRYLIKTRGQQVTLSCSPISGHRSVSWYQQTPGQGLQFLFEYFSETQRNKGNFPGRFSGRQFSNSRSEMNVSTLELGDSALYLCASSSTPDGNTEAFFGQGTRLTVV.

There are a few counts of this clone. This chain joins TRBV28 and TRBJ1-5; 7 bases fit TRBD1. Germline CDR1 and CDR2: MDHEN and SYDVKM. This CDR3 contains 15 residues. Trimming cost V 5 bases and J 6 bases; bases outside gene matches: 10. The CDR3 here is CASSPLQGKGQPQHF. The CDR3 nucleotides read TGTGCCAGCAGTCCGTTACAGGGGAAGGGTCAGCCCCAGCATTTT.

V gene TRBV15 combines with J gene TRBJ2-5, with D uncertain. This CDR3 has 12 amino acids. Germline lookup yields CDR1 LNHNV and CDR2 YYDKDF (reference sequence). V was pared by 1 base and J by 5 bases, with 5 bases between. The CDR3 spells CATSRGLETQYF. As DNA, the CDR3 is TGTGCCACCAGCAGAGGTTTGGAGACCCAGTACTTC.

The chain recombines TRBV6-5 with TRBJ2-5; no definite D call. The CDR3 contains 14 residues. V was clipped by 5 bases and J by 0 bases, with 10 bases between them. The germline V gene encodes CDR1 MNHEY and CDR2 SVGAGI. Written as DNA, the CDR3 is TGTGCCAGCAGTCTGACCCCGTACCAAGAGACCCAGTACTTC. This translates into CASSLTPYQETQYF.

This clone was counted only a few times. The V gene is TRBV18, the J gene TRBJ2-7, with D perhaps matching TRBD2 (6 bases). Germline CDR1 and CDR2: KGHSH and LQKENI. This CDR3 has 13 residues. The V and J ends lost 0 bases and 12 bases respectively, with 15 bases between them. This CDR3 is CASSPPNVKEGYF. CDR3 DNA: TGTGCCAGCTCACCACCGAACGTAAAGGAGGGGTACTTC.

This clone was observed a few times. The V gene is TRBV14, the J gene TRBJ2-5; tentatively, D is TRBD2 (5 bases). V gave up 6 bases and J gave up 7 bases, with 15 bases separating them. The CDR3 extends over 13 amino acids. CDR1 and CDR2 (germline): SGHDN, FVKESK. The CDR3 here is CASREGLGGTQYF. CDR3 coding DNA: TGTGCCAGCAGGGAAGGACTCGGTGGGACCCAGTACTTC.

This clone was seen a handful of times. The chain combines TRBV18 with TRBJ2-5; TRBD1 matches 11 bases. The CDR3 consists of 16 residues. Germline V gene data show CDR1 as KGHSH and CDR2 as LQKENI. V was clipped by 5 bases and J by 5 bases; unmatched bases: 10. In DNA, the CDR3 is TGTGCCAGCTCATCCCGTGGACAGGGGGCAAGGGAGACCCAGTACTTC. The encoded protein is CASSSRGQGARETQYF. Based on the CDR3 plus reference TRBV18 and TRBJ2-5, the full variable domain is NAGVMQNPRHLVRRRGQEARLRCSPMKGHSHVYWYRQLPEEGLKFMVYLQKENIIDESGMPKERFSAEFPKEGPSILRIQQVVRGDSAAYFCASSSRGQGARETQYFGPGTRLLVL.

This clone was observed a handful of times. The J gene is TRBJ2-5, the V gene TRBV2; TRBD2 agrees at 12 bases. V shed 1 base, J shed 5 bases, and the junction held 2 bases outside the gene matches. The CDR3 covers 15 residues. The V gene's germline CDR1 is SNHLY and CDR2 FYNNEI. CDR3: CASSEGLAGVETQYF. The CDR3 region has the DNA TGTGCCAGCAGTGAAGGACTAGCGGGGGTTGAGACCCAGTACTTC.

This clone was seen a few times. As DNA, the CDR3 is TGTGCCAGCAGTTTGCCCCCGGGAGGGGAGGGCACTGAAGCTTTCTTT. This translates into CASSLPPGGEGTEAFF. This chain joins TRBV27 and TRBJ1-1; possible D gene TRBD1, 5 bases. Germline values: CDR1 MNHEY, CDR2 SMNVEV (reference sequence). The V end was cut by 3 bases, the J end by 4 bases, with 18 bases between. This CDR3 has 16 amino acids.

The gene calls are TRBV7-2 and TRBJ2-3; maybe TRBD1 (5 bases). The germline V and J ends were trimmed by 1 base and 3 bases, with 11 bases remaining between them. This CDR3 spans 15 amino acids. CDR1 is SGHTA and CDR2 is FQGNSA in the germline V gene. Here the CDR3 reads CASSLEGDSTDTQYF. The CDR3 DNA reads TGTGCCAGCAGCTTAGAAGGGGATAGTACAGATACGCAGTATTTT.